These 28 T cell receptor beta chains were all obtained from the same sample, sequenced in a study of blood T cells in healthy people across ages (dated by TCRdb to about 2015). The library was prepared using 5' RACE. For sequencing, an Illumina HiSeq 2500 was employed. A second roughly 6 to 11 cycle PCR used a sample-barcoded 5' primer and a J-beta primer mix. The raw public data were reprocessed by TCRdb itself: fastp quality trimming at Q25, MiXCR clonotype calling, in-frame beta chains only. Rows are combined by CDR3 protein, so each entry shows the most common genes and DNA. Across this sample there are hundreds of thousands of distinct CDR3 sequences, with approximately 53% seen only once. Under 50% of the sample is taken by the ten largest. Specimen: blood. These receptors came from a man older than 75 in good health.

The gene calls are TRBV12-5 and TRBJ2-1; 8 nucleotides match TRBD1. Germline CDR1 LGHNT, CDR2 FRNRAP. The CDR3 is 17 residues long. The junction had 5 bases not matched to a gene; V was cut back by 1 base and J by 0 bases. The CDR3 sequence is CASGLGAGGVSYNEQFF. In nucleotides, the CDR3 is TGTGCTAGTGGTTTGGGTGCAGGGGGCGTCTCCTACAATGAGCAGTTCTTC. The complete variable domain, with remaining parts taken from reference TRBV12-5 and TRBJ2-1, reads DARVTQTPRHKVTEMGQEVTMRCQPILGHNTVFWYRQTMMQGLELLAYFRNRAPLDDSGMPKDRFSAEMPDATLATLKIQPSEPRDSAVYFCASGLGAGGVSYNEQFFGPGTRLTVL.

Only a few counts were recorded for this clonotype. The chain links TRBV4-1 to TRBJ2-1; D gene uncertain. Germline V gene sequence: CDR1 MGHRA, CDR2 YSYEKL. The CDR3 has 16 amino acids. Trimming removed 0 bases at V and 0 bases at J, with 9 bases between. The chain's CDR3 is CASSQEDQSSYNEQFF. As DNA, the CDR3 is TGCGCCAGCAGCCAAGAGGACCAGAGCTCCTACAATGAGCAGTTCTTC.

The genes are TRBV4-1 and TRBJ2-7; D gene uncertain. Germline CDR1 and CDR2: MGHRA and YSYEKL. Trimming took 1 base from V and 2 from J, leaving 12 bases between them. CDR3 length: 15 amino acids. CDR3 in amino acids: CASSQGTGLTYEQYF. The CDR3, as DNA: TGCGCCAGCAGCCAAGGAACGGGTCTCACCTACGAGCAGTACTTC.

This clonotype occurred a few times. This chain connects TRBV6-5 to TRBJ2-3, with D unresolved. The length of the CDR3 is 13 residues. Germline V gene lookup returns CDR1 MNHEY and CDR2 SVGAGI. Trimming took 5 bases from V and 6 from J, leaving 12 bases between them. The CDR3 nucleotides are TGTGCCAGCAGTCCGGGCCGGTCGGATACGCAGTATTTT. Translated: CASSPGRSDTQYF.

This clonotype has just a few counts. The chain is built from TRBV2 and TRBJ2-7; 10 nucleotides align to TRBD1. The CDR3 runs to 16 residues. Germline CDR1 is SNHLY and CDR2 is FYNNEI. V trimming: 7 bases; J trimming: 2 bases; junction bases outside the gene matches: 11. CDR3: CASMASVGQGAYEQYF. The CDR3 DNA reads TGTGCCAGCATGGCCTCCGTAGGACAGGGGGCCTACGAGCAGTACTTC.

The chain combines TRBV10-2 with TRBJ2-7; D might be TRBD1 (6 bases). Trimming took off 2 bases at V and 4 bases at J, with 18 bases between the two ends. CDR3 length equals 16 residues. Germline CDR1 WSHSY, CDR2 SAAADI. CDR3 bases: TGCGCCAGCAGTGAGCCGTCAGGGGTCCAAAGTTACGAGCAGTACTTC. Translating it yields CASSEPSGVQSYEQYF.

Here the CDR3 reads CASSPRGVEYNEQYF. In DNA form, the CDR3 reads TGTGCCAGCAGTCCACGGGGGGTCGAGTACAATGAGCAGTACTTC. J is TRBJ2-1 and V is TRBV7-2; 7 nucleotides line up with TRBD2. The tail of the sequence fits TRBJ2-7 better, so the J call may be wrong. The CDR3 has 15 residues. CDR1 and CDR2 from the germline V gene are SGHTA and FQGNSA.

This clonotype has a handful of counts. This chain joins TRBV5-1 and TRBJ2-1, with TRBD2 matching 13 bases. V was clipped by 1 base and J by 7 bases; unmatched bases: 17. Germline-derived CDR1 and CDR2 are SGHRS and YFSETQ. The CDR3 spans 20 residues. The CDR3 region has the DNA TGCGCCAGCAGCTTGTGGACTAGCGGGAGTAGCGGGGGTCGGAGGAATGAGCAGTTCTTC. Translated: CASSLWTSGSSGGRRNEQFF.

The chain combines TRBV28 with TRBJ1-2; 8 bases map to TRBD1. This CDR3 region has 16 residues. Germline lookup yields CDR1 MDHEN and CDR2 SYDVKM. The V gene end was trimmed by 3 bases and the J gene end by 2 bases; junction bases not matched to a gene: 8. The CDR3 region has the DNA TGTGCCAGCAGTTTGGTTGACAGGGGACCCAACTATGGCTACACCTTC. The encoded protein is CASSLVDRGPNYGYTF.

In regard to this clonotype: A junction boundary mismatches the germline segment, possibly from a read error. The DNA of the CDR3 is TGCGCCTGGAGGACTAGCGGGAACTACGAGCAGTACTTC. It codes for CAWRTSGNYEQYF. The rearrangement uses TRBV30 and TRBJ2-7; 12 bases agree with TRBD2. CDR3 length: 13 amino acids. Germline V lookup: CDR1 GTSNPN, CDR2 SVGIG (reference sequence).

This clonotype came up a few times. The rearrangement uses TRBV28 and TRBJ1-2; D unresolved. The germline V and J ends were trimmed by 7 bases and 8 bases, with 17 bases remaining between them. The CDR3 contains 13 residues. Germline-derived CDR1 and CDR2 are MDHEN and SYDVKM. The CDR3 DNA is TGTGCCAGCAAGTTTTCCAGTAGAACGGGCTACACCTTC. It specifies CASKFSSRTGYTF.

This clonotype occurred a few times. The chain joins TRBV7-2 to TRBJ2-1; D is uncertain. The CDR3 has 14 residues. The germline V gene encodes CDR1 SGHTA and CDR2 FQGNSA. Trimming removed 5 bases at V and 6 bases at J, with 14 bases between. The CDR3 DNA sequence: TGTGCCAGCAGCCTATCGCCGGTGGTCAATGAGCAGTTCTTC. Translating gives CASSLSPVVNEQFF.

There are a few counts of this clonotype. The J gene is TRBJ2-1, the V gene TRBV10-3; D is possibly TRBD2 (6 bases). Germline-derived CDR1 and CDR2 are ENHRY and SYGVKD. The CDR3 is made up of 11 amino acids. The V and J ends lost 4 bases and 10 bases respectively, with 8 bases between them. The CDR3 DNA reads TGTGCCATCAGTGTGCTAGCGGAGCAGTTCTTC. It yields the protein CAISVLAEQFF.

The CDR3 here is CSAQVVGPGLAGGYEQYF. As DNA, the CDR3 is TGCAGTGCTCAGGTTGTGGGCCCGGGGCTAGCGGGAGGGTACGAGCAGTACTTC. The rearrangement joins TRBV20-1 to TRBJ2-5; TRBD2 aligns across 12 bases. The end of the DNA aligns better with TRBJ2-7, so the J call may be wrong. CDR1 is DFQATT and CDR2 is SNEGSKA in the germline V gene (reference sequence). The CDR3 length is 18 residues.

The CDR3 reads CSAIPGQGGISNQPQHF. In DNA, the CDR3 is TGCAGTGCCATACCGGGACAGGGGGGCATAAGCAATCAGCCCCAGCATTTT. The rearrangement joins TRBV20-1 to TRBJ1-5; 11 bases are a match to TRBD1. The germline V gene has CDR1 DFQATT and CDR2 SNEGSKA (reference sequence). The CDR3 length is 17 residues. The V and J ends lost 6 bases and 1 base, in that order; junction bases with no gene match: 11.

This clonotype was counted a few times. The rearrangement uses TRBV20-1 and TRBJ1-2; D gene ambiguous. V lost 1 base and J 1 base, leaving 10 bases between the germline ends. The V gene's germline CDR1 is DFQATT and CDR2 SNEGSKA (reference sequence). This CDR3 contains 14 residues. CDR3 sequence (DNA): TGCAGTGCTAGAGTGTCGGGGTTTAACTATGGCTACACCTTC. This translates into CSARVSGFNYGYTF.

V gene TRBV11-2 combines with J gene TRBJ2-5; D may match TRBD1 or TRBD2 (7 bases each). Trimming took 5 bases from V and 4 from J, leaving 17 bases between them. Looked up from germline, CDR1 is SGHAT and CDR2 is FQNNGV. The CDR3 spans 15 residues. This CDR3 is CASSPRGPGGETQYF. The CDR3 DNA reads TGTGCCAGCAGCCCTAGGGGGCCGGGAGGAGAGACCCAGTACTTC.

About this clonotype: Germline is not matched at one junction end, which may reflect a read error. The chain has TRBV6-1 and TRBJ1-2, with 9 bases fitting TRBD1. This CDR3 is built from 17 residues. CDR1 and CDR2 (germline): MNHNS, SASEGT. CDR3 nucleotides: TGTGCCAGCAGTCGCGGGACAGGGTCAACCCCGGGTTATGGCCACACCTTC. Residues: CASSRGTGSTPGYGHTF.

The genes are TRBV27 and TRBJ2-5, with 12 bases matching TRBD2. There are 14 residues in the CDR3. J was trimmed by 5 bases and V by 8 bases; bases with no gene match: 6. Germline V lookup: CDR1 MNHEY, CDR2 SMNVEV (reference sequence). The CDR3 here is CASDPSGRGETQYF. In DNA, the CDR3 is TGTGCCAGCGATCCTAGCGGGAGGGGGGAGACCCAGTACTTC.

In its sample, this clonotype was seen a few times. The rearrangement joins TRBV20-1 to TRBJ2-5; D is possibly TRBD1 or TRBD2 (5 bases each). Germline CDR1 is DFQATT and CDR2 is SNEGSKA (reference sequence). The CDR3 runs to 12 residues. V lost 5 bases and J lost 5, with 12 bases in between. The CDR3 is CSAEGAGETQYF. DNA for the CDR3: TGCAGTGCTGAGGGAGCAGGGGAGACCCAGTACTTC.

The rearrangement joins TRBV20-1 to TRBJ2-1; 10 nucleotides align to TRBD2. Germline assignment: CDR1 DFQATT and CDR2 SNEGSKA (reference sequence). The CDR3 extends over 14 amino acids. After removal of 6 bases from V and 2 bases from J, the junction contained 4 bases not matched to a gene. The CDR3 DNA is TGCAGTGCCACCACTAGCGGGGCCTACAATGAGCAGTTCTTC. It translates to CSATTSGAYNEQFF.

The gene calls are TRBV18 and TRBJ2-6; unclear D gene. The V end was cut by 3 bases, the J end by 3 bases, with 6 bases between. The length of the CDR3 is 14 residues. Germline CDR1 KGHSH, CDR2 LQKENI. This CDR3 reads CASSPTDGANVLTF. DNA for the CDR3: TGTGCCAGCTCACCCACGGATGGGGCCAACGTCCTGACTTTC.

The rearrangement uses TRBV7-9 and TRBJ1-1; TRBD1 matches at 9 bases. The germline V gene encodes CDR1 SEHNR and CDR2 FQNEAQ (reference sequence). The CDR3 runs to 18 residues. The V gene end was trimmed by 5 bases and the J gene end by 4 bases; junction bases not matched to a gene: 17. The CDR3 region is CASSPKIGGQGTGTEAFF. CDR3 DNA: TGTGCCAGCAGCCCAAAAATCGGGGGACAGGGAACCGGCACTGAAGCTTTCTTT.

The V call is TRBV29-1, the J call TRBJ2-7; D not resolved. V was trimmed by 6 bases and J by 5 bases, leaving 20 bases between them. The CDR3 spans 14 residues. The germline V gene encodes CDR1 SQVTM and CDR2 ANQGSEA. The DNA of the CDR3 is TGCAGCGTGCAAGCCGGGCCCTCGGGCCACGAGCAGTACTTC. Translation: CSVQAGPSGHEQYF.

This clonotype has more than one count but fewer than ten. This rearrangement joins TRBV5-1 to TRBJ1-2; D call uncertain. Germline V gene data show CDR1 as SGHRS and CDR2 as YFSETQ. V was clipped by 4 bases and J by 0 bases, with 13 bases between them. The CDR3 consists of 15 residues. The CDR3 protein is CASSLTDGTNYGYTF. The CDR3 DNA follows: TGCGCCAGCAGCCTTACGGACGGAACTAACTATGGCTACACCTTC.

This clonotype occurred a few times. This chain joins TRBV5-1 and TRBJ2-5; no firm D call. V shed 0 bases and J shed 2 bases, with 8 bases lying between them. In germline, CDR1 is SGHRS, CDR2 YFSETQ. This CDR3 is built from 14 residues. This CDR3 is CASSLDDKQETQYF. The DNA for the CDR3 is TGCGCCAGCAGCTTGGACGACAAGCAAGAGACCCAGTACTTC.

This chain connects TRBV29-1 to TRBJ2-1; 11 nucleotides line up with TRBD2. Germline V gene sequence: CDR1 SQVTM, CDR2 ANQGSEA. With 1 base clipped from V and 0 bases from J, the junction kept 5 bases outside the gene matches. This CDR3 is 17 amino acids long. The CDR3 loop reads CSVEGQLAGDSYNEQFF. CDR3 in DNA: TGCAGCGTTGAAGGGCAACTAGCGGGAGACTCCTACAATGAGCAGTTCTTC.

The chain carries TRBV5-1 and TRBJ2-1, with TRBD2 matching 7 bases. TRBJ2-7 explains the end of the DNA better; the J call may be wrong. Germline CDR1 is SGHRS and CDR2 is YFSETQ. The CDR3 has 19 residues. CDR3 DNA sequence: TGCGCCAGCAGCTTGGTGGGGGGAGGGCCCGTCGTTGCCTACAATGAGCAGTACTTC. Its translation is CASSLVGGGPVVAYNEQYF.